Shown below are 25 T cell receptor beta chains from a single sample sequenced in a study of cytomegalovirus exposure and HLA in healthy donors (dated by TCRdb to 2015 to 2018). The library relied on the immunoSEQ multiplex PCR assay. For the multiplex PCR, a mixture combining 60 forward primers for TCR Vbeta segments and 13 reverse primers for TCR Jbeta segments was used. TCRdb took this table from immuneACCESS and kept in-frame rearrangements with V and J called. Such tables lack part of the clones; where checked against another copy, unresolved V genes explain under half of the gap, and the rest is unexplained. This sample lists 80,000 to 100,000 clones; about 69% were detected once. More than 15% of the sample is taken by the ten largest. The sequenced material came from PBMCs. These receptors all come from a woman aged 18-29 years in good health and CMV-seropositive.

The CDR3 nucleotides are TGTGCCAGCAGACGTACAGGGGTGGAGACCCAGTACTTC. This translates into CASRRTGVETQYF. The chain is built from TRBV5-8 and TRBJ2-5; 7 bases match TRBD1. Germline V gene data show CDR1 as SGHTS and CDR2 as YDEGEE. This CDR3 contains 13 residues. The V segment lost 5 bases and the J segment 5 bases; nucleotides outside the gene matches: 6.

The chain has TRBV2 and TRBJ2-5; 8 bases map to TRBD2. Per germline, CDR1 SNHLY and CDR2 FYNNEI. The J segment lost 5 bases and the V segment lost 7 bases, leaving 9 bases of the junction unmatched. This CDR3 region has 14 residues. CDR3: CASTQSGGLETQYF. CDR3 nucleotides: TGTGCCAGCACCCAAAGCGGGGGCCTTGAGACCCAGTACTTC.

The rearrangement links TRBV4-2 to TRBJ2-3; 11 positions match TRBD2. The germline V gene has CDR1 LGHNA and CDR2 YNFKEQ. The CDR3 is 17 amino acids. The trim removed 3 bases at V and 6 bases at J, leaving 11 bases unmatched. In DNA, the CDR3 is TGTGCCAGCAGCCAGCCTAGCGGGAGGCCCCTTTCGGATACGCAGTATTTT. Encoded protein: CASSQPSGRPLSDTQYF.

The gene calls are TRBV9 and TRBJ2-1, with 14 bases aligning to TRBD2. Germline lookup yields CDR1 SGDLS and CDR2 YYNGEE. After removal of 2 bases from V and 3 bases from J, the junction contained 7 bases not matched to a gene. CDR3 length: 18 amino acids. Here the CDR3 DNA reads TGTGCCAGCAGCGTGGTACCCGGGACTAGCGGGGGCTACAATGAGCAGTTCTTC. Translation: CASSVVPGTSGGYNEQFF. The full variable domain, rest sourced from reference TRBV9 and TRBJ2-1, is DSGVTQTPKHLITATGQRVTLRCSPRSGDLSVYWYQQSLDQGLQFLIQYYNGEERAKGNILERFSAQQFPDLHSELNLSSLELGDSALYFCASSVVPGTSGGYNEQFFGPGTRLTVL.

In its sample, this clone was seen once. The chain employs TRBV6-6 and TRBJ2-1; 7 bases are a match to TRBD2. The CDR3 covers 14 residues. The germline CDR1 and CDR2 sequences are MNHNY and SVGAGI (reference sequence). The J segment lost 2 bases and the V segment lost 7 bases, leaving 5 bases of the junction unmatched. The CDR3 DNA is TGTGCCAGCACGGGACTACCAACCTACAATGAGCAGTTCTTC. Translated, it gives CASTGLPTYNEQFF.

The chain combines TRBV14 with TRBJ2-5; D not resolved. The CDR3 loop spans 13 amino acids. V lost 3 bases and J 5 bases, leaving 10 bases between the germline ends. Germline loops: CDR1 SGHDN, CDR2 FVKESK. CDR3 coding DNA: TGTGCCAGCAGCCAGGTGGCGGTGGAGACCCAGTACTTC. Amino acids: CASSQVAVETQYF.

This clone was detected only a few times. The V call is TRBV28, the J call TRBJ1-5; the match to TRBD1 covers 9 bases. After removal of 6 bases from V and 4 bases from J, the junction contained 4 bases not matched to a gene. The CDR3 loop spans 14 amino acids. Per germline, CDR1 MDHEN and CDR2 SYDVKM. This CDR3 reads CASSPGTGNQPQHF. DNA of the CDR3: TGTGCCAGCAGCCCCGGGACAGGGAATCAGCCCCAGCATTTT.

The chain employs TRBV19 and TRBJ2-2; D perhaps matches TRBD2 (6 bases). Trimming stripped 6 bases from V and 4 bases from J, with 15 bases between. Germline CDR1 LNHDA, CDR2 SQIVND (reference sequence). CDR3 length: 15 residues. CDR3 loop: CASRSGVLPTGELFF. The DNA of the CDR3 is TGTGCCAGTAGATCGGGGGTCCTACCCACCGGGGAGCTGTTTTTT.

This clone was seen a handful of times. J is TRBJ2-5 and V is TRBV6-5; TRBD2 is a possible D gene (6 bases). The DNA end is a closer match to TRBJ2-7, so the J assignment may be wrong. The CDR3 runs to 14 residues. Looked up from germline, CDR1 is MNHEY and CDR2 is SVGAGI. CDR3 sequence reads: CASRSSGSVYEQYF. The DNA of the CDR3 is TGTGCCAGCAGGTCCAGCGGGTCGGTCTACGAGCAGTACTTC.

The chain is built from TRBV9 and TRBJ1-5; tentative D call: TRBD1 (5 bases). CDR3 size: 14 residues. CDR1 SGDLS and CDR2 YYNGEE come from the germline V gene. Trimming took 2 bases from V and 0 from J, leaving 6 bases between them. The CDR3 sequence: CASSVTDSNQPQHF. The CDR3 nucleotides read TGTGCCAGCAGCGTGACAGATAGCAATCAGCCCCAGCATTTT.

This sequence joins TRBV7-6 and TRBJ2-7; 10 bases line up with TRBD2. The length of the CDR3 is 16 residues. Germline-derived CDR1 and CDR2 are SGHVS and FNYEAQ. Trimming cost V 1 base and J 3 bases; bases outside gene matches: 6. DNA for the CDR3: TGTGCCAGCAGCTTAGGAGGGCTAGCGGGGGACTACGAGCAGTACTTC. Translating it yields CASSLGGLAGDYEQYF.

This clone was observed a single time. The chain recombines TRBV6-1 with TRBJ1-3; D might be TRBD1 (6 bases). V gave up 4 bases and J gave up 2 bases, with 15 bases separating them. CDR3 size: 16 residues. CDR1 MNHNS and CDR2 SASEGT come from the germline V gene. The CDR3 coding sequence is TGTGCCAGCAGTGGTTGGGGGCAGAGCGCTGGAAACACCATATATTTT. It specifies CASSGWGQSAGNTIYF.

V usage is TRBV7-8 and J usage is TRBJ2-7, with TRBD1 matching over 8 bases. The CDR3 is made up of 15 amino acids. Germline assignment: CDR1 SGHVS and CDR2 FQNEAQ. V was pared by 5 bases and J by 1 base, with 7 bases of the junction left unmatched. The CDR3 loop reads CASSPTGARSYEQYF. Here the CDR3 DNA reads TGTGCCAGCAGCCCGACAGGGGCCAGATCCTACGAGCAGTACTTC.

V and J are TRBV2 and TRBJ2-5, with 10 bases matching TRBD2. J gave up 3 bases and V 0 bases, and 7 bases lay outside the gene matches. CDR3 length: 17 residues. Germline V gives CDR1 SNHLY, CDR2 FYNNEI. The DNA of the CDR3 is TGTGCCAGCAGTGAAGCGCGGGTAGCGGGGGGAAAAGAGACCCAGTACTTC. It yields the protein CASSEARVAGGKETQYF.

V usage is TRBV7-9 and J usage is TRBJ2-5; the match to TRBD1 covers 9 bases. This CDR3 region has 15 residues. The V gene end was trimmed by 4 bases and the J gene end by 8 bases; junction bases not matched to a gene: 11. Germline loops: CDR1 SEHNR, CDR2 FQNEAQ (reference sequence). The DNA of the CDR3 is TGTGCCAGCAGCTCCGGGACAGGGTCCAAGAGAACCCAGTACTTC. It translates to CASSSGTGSKRTQYF.

The CDR3 sequence is CASSLPRIGNTEAFF. The CDR3 DNA follows: TGTGCCAGCAGCTTGCCCAGGATAGGGAACACTGAAGCTTTCTTT. This sequence joins TRBV5-4 and TRBJ1-1, with D unresolved. V was clipped by 1 base and J by 1 base, with 11 bases between them. This CDR3 comprises 15 residues. Germline V gene sequence: CDR1 SGHNT, CDR2 YYREEE (reference sequence).

The chain uses TRBV11-2 and TRBJ2-1, with D possibly matching TRBD2 (7 bases). CDR1 and CDR2 (germline): SGHAT, FQNNGV. This CDR3 spans 16 amino acids. V dropped 1 base and J dropped 8 bases, with 18 bases sitting between them. The CDR3 nucleotides read TGTGCCAGCAGCTTAGTGGGGGGGGGCGGTATTTATGAGCAGTTCTTC. Protein sequence: CASSLVGGGGIYEQFF. The variable domain in full, completed from reference TRBV11-2 and TRBJ2-1, reads EAGVAQSPRYKIIEKRQSVAFWCNPISGHATLYWYQQILGQGPKLLIQFQNNGVVDDSQLPKDRFSAERLKGVDSTLKIQPAKLEDSAVYLCASSLVGGGGIYEQFFGPGTRLTVL.

The V and J genes are TRBV21-1 and TRBJ2-5; the DNA was not compared with TRBD1, the D call given in the table. TRBV21-1 represents a pseudogene. CDR3 size: 17 residues. DNA for the CDR3: TGTGCCAGCAGCAAAGGGGGGTCAGGGGAGTACCAAGAGACCCAGTACTTC. Its translation: CASSKGGSGEYQETQYF.

The rearrangement links TRBV14 to TRBJ1-2; 9 nucleotides line up with TRBD1. This CDR3 is 13 amino acids long. Germline CDR1 SGHDN, CDR2 FVKESK. The trim removed 3 bases at V and 5 bases at J, leaving 1 base unmatched. The chain's CDR3 is CASSQDRGYGYTF. The CDR3 DNA reads as TGTGCCAGCAGCCAGGACAGGGGATATGGCTACACCTTC.

V and J are TRBV6-1 and TRBJ2-5; D is unclear. V shed 5 bases and J shed 5 bases, with 15 bases lying between them. CDR3 size: 14 residues. The germline V gene encodes CDR1 MNHNS and CDR2 SASEGT. The CDR3 sequence is CASSRQDQWETQYF. CDR3 bases: TGTGCCAGCAGTAGACAAGACCAGTGGGAGACCCAGTACTTC.

This clone was observed a single time. This rearrangement joins TRBV6-6 to TRBJ1-2, with D possibly matching TRBD1 (5 bases). V lost 5 bases to trimming and J lost 7 bases, with 11 bases between them. Germline-derived CDR1 and CDR2 are MNHNY and SVGAGI (reference sequence). This CDR3 region has 12 residues. The DNA for the CDR3 is TGTGCCAGCAGTCTTGGGGGAGGTGGCTACACCTTC. Amino acids: CASSLGGGGYTF.

This clone has just one count. This sequence joins TRBV2 and TRBJ2-2; 9 nucleotides align to TRBD1. The V gene end was trimmed by 6 bases and the J gene end by 7 bases; junction bases not matched to a gene: 9. The CDR3 totals 15 residues. Germline lookup yields CDR1 SNHLY and CDR2 FYNNEI. The CDR3 region has the DNA TGTGCCAGCAGACCCGGGACAGGGATTAGCGGGGAGCTGTTTTTT. This translates into CASRPGTGISGELFF. Together with reference TRBV2 and TRBJ2-2, the CDR3 gives the full variable domain: EPEVTQTPSHQVTQMGQEVILRCVPISNHLYFYWYRQILGQKVEFLVSFYNNEISEKSEIFDDQFSVERPDGSNFTLKIRSTKLEDSAMYFCASRPGTGISGELFFGEGSRLTVL.

V gene TRBV5-1 combines with J gene TRBJ2-2; weak D call: TRBD2 (6 bases). The germline V and J ends were trimmed by 5 bases and 1 base, with 9 bases remaining between them. CDR3 length: 14 residues. Germline values: CDR1 SGHRS, CDR2 YFSETQ. The DNA for the CDR3 is TGCGCCAGCAGGAGCGGGCTGAACACCGGGGAGCTGTTTTTT. Its protein is CASRSGLNTGELFF.

This clone was recorded only once. This chain connects TRBV2 to TRBJ1-4, with 8 bases that match TRBD1. Germline lookup yields CDR1 SNHLY and CDR2 FYNNEI. The V gene end was trimmed by 1 base and the J gene end by 7 bases; junction bases not matched to a gene: 2. The CDR3 runs to 14 residues. The DNA for the CDR3 is TGTGCCAGCAGTGAAGTACAGGGGGGTGAAAAACTGTTTTTT. This sequence encodes CASSEVQGGEKLFF. Combining the CDR3 with reference TRBV2 and TRBJ1-4 gives the whole variable domain EPEVTQTPSHQVTQMGQEVILRCVPISNHLYFYWYRQILGQKVEFLVSFYNNEISEKSEIFDDQFSVERPDGSNFTLKIRSTKLEDSAMYFCASSEVQGGEKLFFGSGTQLSVL.

In its sample, this clone was seen once. The chain employs TRBV9 and TRBJ2-3, with a tentative D call TRBD2 (7 bases). The CDR3 has 16 amino acids. CDR1 is SGDLS, CDR2 YYNGEE, per germline. V lost 0 bases and J 2 bases, leaving 13 bases between the germline ends. CDR3 sequence (DNA): TGTGCCAGCAGCGTAGAAGGGGGAGGGAACACAGATACGCAGTATTTT. Its protein is CASSVEGGGNTDTQYF.